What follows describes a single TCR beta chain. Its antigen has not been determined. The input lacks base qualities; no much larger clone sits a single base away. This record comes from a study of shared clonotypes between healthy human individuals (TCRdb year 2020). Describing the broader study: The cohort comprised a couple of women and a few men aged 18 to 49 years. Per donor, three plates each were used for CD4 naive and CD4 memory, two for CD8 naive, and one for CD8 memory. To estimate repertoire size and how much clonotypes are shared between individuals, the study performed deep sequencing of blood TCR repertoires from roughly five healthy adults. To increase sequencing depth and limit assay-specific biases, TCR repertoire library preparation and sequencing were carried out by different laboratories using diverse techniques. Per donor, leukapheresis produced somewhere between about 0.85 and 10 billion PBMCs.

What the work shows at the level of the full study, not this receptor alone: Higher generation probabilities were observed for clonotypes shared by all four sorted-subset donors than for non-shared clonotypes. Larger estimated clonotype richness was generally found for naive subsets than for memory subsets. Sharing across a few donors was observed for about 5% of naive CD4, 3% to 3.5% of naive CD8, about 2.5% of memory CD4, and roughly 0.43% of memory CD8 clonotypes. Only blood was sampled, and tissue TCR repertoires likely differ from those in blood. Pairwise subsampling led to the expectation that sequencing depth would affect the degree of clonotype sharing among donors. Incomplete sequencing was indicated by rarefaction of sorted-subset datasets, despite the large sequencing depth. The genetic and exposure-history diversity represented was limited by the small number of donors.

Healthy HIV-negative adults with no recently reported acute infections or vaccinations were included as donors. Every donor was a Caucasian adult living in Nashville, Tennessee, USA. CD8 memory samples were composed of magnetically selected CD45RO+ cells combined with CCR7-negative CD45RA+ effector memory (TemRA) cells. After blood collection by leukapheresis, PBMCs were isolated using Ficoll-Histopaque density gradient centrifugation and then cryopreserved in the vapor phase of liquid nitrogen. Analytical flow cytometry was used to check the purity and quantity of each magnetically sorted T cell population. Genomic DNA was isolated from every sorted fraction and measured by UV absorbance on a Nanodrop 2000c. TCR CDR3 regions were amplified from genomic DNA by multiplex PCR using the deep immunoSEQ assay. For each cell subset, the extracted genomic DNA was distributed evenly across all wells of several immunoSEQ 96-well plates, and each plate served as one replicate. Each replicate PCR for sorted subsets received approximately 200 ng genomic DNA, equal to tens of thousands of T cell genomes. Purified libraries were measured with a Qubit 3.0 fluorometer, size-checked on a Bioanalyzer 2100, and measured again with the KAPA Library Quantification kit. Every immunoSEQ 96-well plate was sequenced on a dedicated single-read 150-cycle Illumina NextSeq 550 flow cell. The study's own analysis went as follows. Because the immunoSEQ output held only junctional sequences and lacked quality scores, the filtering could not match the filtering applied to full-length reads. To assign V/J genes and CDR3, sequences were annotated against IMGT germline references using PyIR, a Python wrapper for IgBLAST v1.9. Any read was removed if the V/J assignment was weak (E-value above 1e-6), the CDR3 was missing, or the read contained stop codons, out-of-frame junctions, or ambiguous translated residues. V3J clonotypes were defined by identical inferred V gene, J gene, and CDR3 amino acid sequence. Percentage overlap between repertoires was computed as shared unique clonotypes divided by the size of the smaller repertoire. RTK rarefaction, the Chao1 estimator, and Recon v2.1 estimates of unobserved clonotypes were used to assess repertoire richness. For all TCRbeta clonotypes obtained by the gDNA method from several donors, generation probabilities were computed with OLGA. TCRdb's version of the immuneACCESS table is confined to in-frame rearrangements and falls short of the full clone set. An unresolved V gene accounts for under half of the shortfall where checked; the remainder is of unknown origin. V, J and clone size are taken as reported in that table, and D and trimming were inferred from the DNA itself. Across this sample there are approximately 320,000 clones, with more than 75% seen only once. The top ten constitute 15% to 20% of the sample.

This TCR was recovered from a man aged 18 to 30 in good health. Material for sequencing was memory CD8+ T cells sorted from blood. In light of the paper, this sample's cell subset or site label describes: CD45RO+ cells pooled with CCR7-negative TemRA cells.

The CDR3 protein sequence reads: CASSGMGQGTYEQYF. The bases read TGTGCCAGCAGCGGAATGGGACAGGGAACCTACGAGCAGTACTTC. The V gene is TRBV28 and the J gene is TRBJ2-7, and TRBD1 aligns with 9 junction nucleotides. The cysteine opens and the phenylalanine closes a CDR3 of 15 amino acids. Just CDR3 DNA is preserved here, 45 bases in frame from base 1. Trimming takes 6 bases off V and 2 bases off J; junction bases not matched to a gene: 8. CDR1 and CDR2 were assigned from the germline V gene as MDHEN and SYDVKM.